Below, 21 T cell receptor beta chains from the same sample are listed, as sequenced in a study of cytomegalovirus exposure and HLA in healthy donors. The primer mix had 60 Vbeta and 13 Jbeta primers. The method was immunoSEQ multiplex PCR; TCRdb's version includes in-frame clones alone and lacks a portion of them. The data contain about 130,000 clones, about 81% of them singletons. The sequenced sample was PBMCs. The receptors were gathered from a young woman in good health and CMV-seronegative.

The chain has TRBV27 and TRBJ1-5; D is unresolved. The CDR3 runs 12 residues. CDR1 is MNHEY, CDR2 SMNVEV, per germline (reference sequence). Trimming pared 6 bases from V and 11 bases from J, leaving 14 bases between. CDR3 residues: CASRTGSLSQHF. CDR3 DNA: TGTGCCAGCAGGACCGGGTCCCTATCCCAGCATTTT.

V and J are TRBV6-1 and TRBJ2-3; 11 bases are a match to TRBD2. The CDR3 consists of 16 residues. V was pared by 0 bases and J by 8 bases, with 7 bases of the junction left unmatched. Germline V gene sequence: CDR1 MNHNS, CDR2 SASEGT. CDR3 nucleotides: TGTGCCAGCAGTGAAGCTAGCGGGGGGGGTGGGGGTACGCAGTATTTT. It specifies CASSEASGGGGGTQYF.

CDR3 bases: TGTGCCAGCAGTTACGGGGTTAGGCCAGGGGAGAAAGCTTTCTTT. Amino acid sequence: CASSYGVRPGEKAFF. The chain combines TRBV6-5 with TRBJ1-1; tentative D call: TRBD1 (6 bases). CDR3 length equals 15 residues. V gave up 2 bases and J gave up 9 bases, with 19 bases separating them. Germline V CDR1 and CDR2: MNHEY, SVGAGI.

The chain is built from TRBV4-2 and TRBJ2-7; 7 positions agree with TRBD1. The junction had 9 bases not matched to a gene; V was cut back by 0 bases and J by 1 base. Per germline, CDR1 LGHNA and CDR2 YNFKEQ. This CDR3 region has 17 residues. The CDR3 is CASSQDRQGFSSYEQYF. CDR3 DNA: TGTGCCAGCAGCCAAGATCGACAGGGTTTTAGTTCCTACGAGCAGTACTTC.

As concerns this clone: Relative to the germline gene, one junction end is altered; a read error may explain this. The chain employs TRBV7-7 and TRBJ2-2; D is perhaps TRBD2 (7 bases). Germline CDR1 is SSHAT and CDR2 is FNYEAQ (reference sequence). The CDR3 has 15 amino acids. The CDR3 bases are TGTGCTAGCAGCTTCGGGGGGCGAGGCACCGGGGAGCTGTTTTTT. Protein: CASSFGGRGTGELFF.

The rearrangement joins TRBV6-6 to TRBJ2-3; TRBD2 matches 7 bases. This CDR3 is built from 16 residues. J gave up 0 bases and V 4 bases, and 7 bases lay outside the gene matches. Germline CDR1 is MNHNY and CDR2 is SVGAGI (reference sequence). CDR3 region: CASSWEGSSSTDTQYF. The CDR3 bases are TGTGCCAGCAGTTGGGAGGGTAGTTCTAGCACAGATACGCAGTATTTT.

This chain links TRBV30 with TRBJ1-3; TRBD1 might be the D (5 bases). The length of the CDR3 is 12 residues. The V end was cut by 7 bases, the J end by 4 bases, with 11 bases between. Germline loops: CDR1 GTSNPN, CDR2 SVGIG (reference sequence). Here the CDR3 reads CASTGGGNTIYF. CDR3 DNA: TGTGCCTCCACGGGGGGGGGAAACACCATATATTTT. Full variable domain (missing parts from reference TRBV30 and TRBJ1-3): SQTIHQWPATLVQPVGSPLSLECTVEGTSNPNLYWYRQAAGRGLQLLFYSVGIGQISSEVPQNLSASRPQDRQFILSSKKLLLSDSGFYLCASTGGGNTIYFGEGSWLTVV.

V is TRBV11-3 and J is TRBJ1-2, with a tentative D call TRBD1 (6 bases). The V end was cut by 2 bases, the J end by 3 bases, with 16 bases between. Looked up from germline, CDR1 is SGHNT and CDR2 is YENEEA. This CDR3 spans 16 amino acids. CDR3 region: CASSLFGAGVDYGYTF. CDR3 nucleotide sequence: TGTGCCAGCAGCTTATTTGGGGCAGGGGTAGACTATGGCTACACCTTC. The variable domain in full, with the rest retrieved from reference TRBV11-3 and TRBJ1-2, is EAGVVQSPRYKIIEKKQPVAFWCNPISGHNTLYWYLQNLGQGPELLIRYENEEAVDDSQLPKDRFSAERLKGVDSTLKIQPAELGDSAVYLCASSLFGAGVDYGYTFGSGTRLTVV.

This clone was seen only a few times. This sequence joins TRBV5-1 and TRBJ1-6; 7 nucleotides match TRBD1. Germline V lookup: CDR1 SGHRS, CDR2 YFSETQ. There are 16 residues in the CDR3. Losses at the gene ends were 4 bases for V and 7 bases for J; bases not matched to a gene: 11. CDR3 in DNA: TGCGCCAGCAGCCCCCAGACAGGGTTACGGAATTCACCCCTCCACTTT. Its translation: CASSPQTGLRNSPLHF.

The chain has TRBV7-3 and TRBJ2-2, with 7 bases identical to TRBD2. This CDR3 has 16 residues. J was trimmed by 6 bases and V by 5 bases; bases with no gene match: 12. Germline CDR1 and CDR2: SGHTA and FQGTGA. In DNA form, the CDR3 reads TGTGCCAGCAGCCGTTGGGCGGGAGACCCCGCCGGGGAGCTGTTTTTT. Its protein is CASSRWAGDPAGELFF.

The chain combines TRBV5-1 with TRBJ2-5; 8 bases are shared with TRBD2. Germline V lookup: CDR1 SGHRS, CDR2 YFSETQ. The CDR3 extends over 14 amino acids. V lost 5 bases to trimming and J lost 2 bases; unmatched junction nucleotides: 5. The CDR3 protein is CASSFLAGQETQYF. The DNA of the CDR3 is TGCGCCAGCAGTTTTCTAGCGGGTCAAGAGACCCAGTACTTC.

CDR3 sequence (DNA): TGTGCCAGCAGTTTAACGGCGGGACGGAATAAAGCTTTCTTT. Protein sequence: CASSLTAGRNKAFF. The V gene is TRBV28, the J gene TRBJ1-1; tentatively, D is TRBD1 (5 bases). V was trimmed by 2 bases and J by 9 bases, leaving 16 bases between them. Germline values: CDR1 MDHEN, CDR2 SYDVKM. This CDR3 is built from 14 residues. The full variable domain, with the rest looked up from reference TRBV28 and TRBJ1-1, is DVKVTQSSRYLVKRTGEKVFLECVQDMDHENMFWYRQDPGLGLRLIYFSYDVKMKEKGDIPEGYSVSREKKERFSLILESASTNQTSMYLCASSLTAGRNKAFFGQGTRLTVV.

This clone showed up just once. This chain connects TRBV15 to TRBJ1-2, with TRBD1 as a possible D gene (6 bases). V lost 2 bases and J 2 bases, leaving 12 bases between the germline ends. The CDR3 has 15 amino acids. Germline lookup yields CDR1 LNHNV and CDR2 YYDKDF (reference sequence). CDR3 protein: CATSRRDTANYGYTF. The CDR3 region has the DNA TGTGCCACCAGCAGACGGGACACCGCGAACTATGGCTACACCTTC.

The CDR3 protein is CASSSQGSNEQYF. The CDR3, as DNA: TGTGCCAGCAGTTCACAGGGGTCTAACGAGCAGTACTTC. This chain links TRBV2 with TRBJ2-7; 7 bases are shared with TRBD1. The J segment lost 5 bases and the V segment lost 5 bases, leaving 6 bases of the junction unmatched. Germline values: CDR1 SNHLY, CDR2 FYNNEI. The CDR3 is 13 amino acids.

The chain carries TRBV9 and TRBJ2-3; D remains ambiguous. The CDR3 runs 14 residues. Trimming shortened V by 0 bases and J by 5 bases, and 10 bases separated the two germline ends. Per germline, CDR1 SGDLS and CDR2 YYNGEE. The CDR3 here is CASSVGAGVDTQYF. The CDR3 nucleotides read TGTGCCAGCAGCGTAGGCGCTGGAGTAGATACGCAGTATTTT.

The chain is built from TRBV19 and TRBJ2-6; 11 bases fit TRBD1. J gave up 2 bases and V 3 bases, and 6 bases lay outside the gene matches. The germline gives CDR1 LNHDA, CDR2 SQIVND (reference sequence). The CDR3 consists of 18 residues. The CDR3 region is CASSIWADRGPGANVLTF. The CDR3 nucleotides read TGTGCCAGTAGTATTTGGGCGGACAGGGGGCCTGGGGCCAACGTCCTGACTTTC.

The chain joins TRBV6-1 to TRBJ1-1, with D perhaps matching TRBD1 (5 bases). V dropped 7 bases and J dropped 10 bases, with 19 bases sitting between them. The CDR3 extends over 13 amino acids. CDR1 MNHNS and CDR2 SASEGT come from the germline V gene. For the CDR3, the DNA is TGTGCCAGCATGGACATTCGTGGTTTGGGAGCTTTCTTT. Its protein product is CASMDIRGLGAFF.

This clone was picked up one time. This sequence joins TRBV5-1 and TRBJ2-2; 7 bases match TRBD2. CDR1 SGHRS and CDR2 YFSETQ come from the germline V gene. With V trimmed by 4 bases and J by 7 bases, 13 bases remained unmatched. This CDR3 has 16 amino acids. DNA of the CDR3: TGCGCCAGCAGCCCTGGGGGAGCGGGAATATACGGGGAGCTGTTTTTT. This translates into CASSPGGAGIYGELFF.

The V gene is TRBV7-3, the J gene TRBJ1-1, with D possibly being TRBD1 (5 bases). The CDR3 contains 14 residues. The V gene's germline CDR1 is SGHTA and CDR2 FQGTGA. Trimming took off 4 bases at V and 1 base at J, with 10 bases between the two ends. The CDR3 loop reads CASSSGWKNTEAFF. The CDR3 DNA is TGTGCCAGCAGCTCAGGGTGGAAGAACACTGAAGCTTTCTTT. Supplemented by reference TRBV7-3 and TRBJ1-1, the full variable domain reads GAGVSQTPSNKVTEKGKYVELRCDPISGHTALYWYRQSLGQGPEFLIYFQGTGAADDSGLPNDRFFAVRPEGSVSTLKIQRTERGDSAVYLCASSSGWKNTEAFFGQGTRLTVV.

The chain carries TRBV7-2 and TRBJ2-3; 10 bases line up with TRBD2. Germline lookup yields CDR1 SGHTA and CDR2 FQGNSA. Trimming removed 2 bases from V and 2 bases from J; junction bases left unmatched: 7. This CDR3 spans 17 amino acids. In DNA, the CDR3 is TGTGCCAGCAGCTTAAGAGGACTAGCGGTGCTCACAGATACGCAGTATTTT. Amino acid sequence: CASSLRGLAVLTDTQYF.

The V and J genes are TRBV6-5 and TRBJ2-3; tentative D call: TRBD2 (5 bases). The V and J ends lost 0 bases and 2 bases respectively, with 9 bases between them. CDR3 length: 15 residues. Germline V CDR1 and CDR2: MNHEY, SVGAGI. CDR3: CASSYSRAPTDTQYF. CDR3 DNA sequence: TGTGCCAGCAGTTACTCGAGGGCCCCCACAGATACGCAGTATTTT.